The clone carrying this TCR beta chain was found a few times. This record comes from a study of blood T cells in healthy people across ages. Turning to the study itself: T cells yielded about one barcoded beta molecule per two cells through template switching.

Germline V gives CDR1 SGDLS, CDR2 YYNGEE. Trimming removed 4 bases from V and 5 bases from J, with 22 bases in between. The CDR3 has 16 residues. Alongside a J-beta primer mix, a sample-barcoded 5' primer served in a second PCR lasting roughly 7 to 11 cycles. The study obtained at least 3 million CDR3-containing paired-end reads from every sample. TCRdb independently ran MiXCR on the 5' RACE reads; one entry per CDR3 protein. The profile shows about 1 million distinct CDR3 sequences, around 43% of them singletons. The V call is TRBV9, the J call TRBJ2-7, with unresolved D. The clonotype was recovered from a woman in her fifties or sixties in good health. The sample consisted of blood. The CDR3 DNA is TGTGCCAGCAGCCCGTCCCCAAAATCCTCCCCCAACGAGCAGTACTTC. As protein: CASSPSPKSSPNEQYF.